The 9 T cell receptor beta chains listed next were all sequenced from one sample in a study of blood T cell repertoires in COVID-19. Using immunoSEQ multiplex PCR, the repertoire was profiled, and TCRdb retains in-frame clones only, with some absent. The table includes 150,000 to 200,000 clones, 70% to 90% detected once. The sample comprised peripheral blood. Source of these receptors: a man aged 50 or older with active or convalescent COVID-19.

The gene calls are TRBV19 and TRBJ2-1; 14 bases agree with TRBD2. The V segment lost 5 bases and the J segment 9 bases; nucleotides outside the gene matches: 6. The germline V gene encodes CDR1 LNHDA and CDR2 SQIVND (reference sequence). The CDR3 totals 15 residues. The CDR3: CASSFPGLAGAEQFF. The CDR3, as DNA: TGTGCCAGTAGTTTTCCGGGACTAGCGGGAGCTGAGCAGTTCTTC.

V and J are TRBV2 and TRBJ1-1, with a weak D call TRBD1 (6 bases). Germline CDR1 SNHLY, CDR2 FYNNEI. Trimming shortened V by 6 bases and J by 0 bases, and 14 bases separated the two germline ends. The CDR3 covers 15 residues. The CDR3 loop reads CASRPGTPMNTEAFF. The CDR3 DNA reads TGTGCCAGCAGACCCGGGACACCTATGAACACTGAAGCTTTCTTT. The full variable domain, with the rest looked up from reference TRBV2 and TRBJ1-1, is EPEVTQTPSHQVTQMGQEVILRCVPISNHLYFYWYRQILGQKVEFLVSFYNNEISEKSEIFDDQFSVERPDGSNFTLKIRSTKLEDSAMYFCASRPGTPMNTEAFFGQGTRLTVV.

In this sample, this clone turned up once. DNA for the CDR3: TGTGCCAGCAGCCCCAGGGAGGCTAGCGGGGCCTACGAGCAGTACTTC. Amino acids: CASSPREASGAYEQYF. The V call is TRBV6-2 or TRBV6-3, the J call TRBJ2-7; TRBD2 matches 9 bases. V gave up 6 bases and J gave up 2 bases; unmatched junction bases: 11. The germline V gene encodes CDR1 MNHEY and CDR2 SVGEGT. There are 16 residues in the CDR3.

This chain connects TRBV5-8 to TRBJ1-4; tentative D call: TRBD1 (5 bases). V gave up 2 bases and J gave up 4 bases, with 9 bases separating them. The CDR3 is made up of 14 amino acids. Germline V gives CDR1 SGHTS, CDR2 YDEGEE. CDR3 sequence (DNA): TGTGCCAGCAGCTTCACAGGAAATAATGAAAAACTGTTTTTT. This encodes CASSFTGNNEKLFF. The full variable domain, rest sourced from reference TRBV5-8 and TRBJ1-4, is EAGVTQSPTHLIKTRGQQATLRCSPISGHTSVYWYQQALGLGLQFLLWYDEGEERNRGNFPPRFSGRQFPNYSSELNVNALELEDSALYLCASSFTGNNEKLFFGSGTQLSVL.

The chain is built from TRBV27 and TRBJ2-3, with D perhaps TRBD2 (5 bases). The CDR3 covers 16 residues. V lost 3 bases, J lost 6 bases, and 19 bases lay in between. Germline assignment: CDR1 MNHEY and CDR2 SMNVEV (reference sequence). As DNA, the CDR3 is TGTGCCAGCAGTTTCATCCGGGATTTCGCGGTGGATACGCAGTATTTT. It codes for CASSFIRDFAVDTQYF.

In DNA form, the CDR3 reads TGTGCCAGCAGAGACCGGGACAGGGGGTCCTCTAACTATGGCTACACCTTC. Amino acids: CASRDRDRGSSNYGYTF. The chain links TRBV6-7 to TRBJ1-2, with 11 bases identical to TRBD1. TRBV6-7 is filed as an ORF, its function uncertain. This CDR3 is built from 17 residues. The V and J ends lost 6 bases and 0 bases, in that order; junction bases with no gene match: 9.

The chain is built from TRBV5-4 and TRBJ2-4, with 13 bases fitting TRBD2. Germline CDR1 SGHNT, CDR2 YYREEE (reference sequence). The V segment lost 8 bases and the J segment 0 bases; nucleotides outside the gene matches: 8. The CDR3 contains 17 residues. In DNA, the CDR3 is TGTGCCAGGAAGACTAGCGGGGGGCCGCTAGCCAAAAACATTCAGTACTTC. Translation: CARKTSGGPLAKNIQYF.

The rearrangement uses TRBV30 and TRBJ1-5, with TRBD1 matching 8 bases. The length of the CDR3 is 16 residues. V shed 1 base and J 3 bases; nucleotides not matched to a gene: 8. Germline V gives CDR1 GTSNPN, CDR2 SVGIG (reference sequence). CDR3 region: CAWSARQGRINQPQHF. CDR3 sequence (DNA): TGTGCCTGGAGTGCCAGACAGGGGAGAATCAATCAGCCCCAGCATTTT.

The CDR3 sequence: CASSYSSGTGIQPQHF. The CDR3 DNA is TGTGCCAGCAGTTACTCATCGGGGACAGGGATCCAGCCCCAGCATTTT. The genes are TRBV6-6 and TRBJ1-5; 9 bases agree with TRBD1. Germline V gene sequence: CDR1 MNHNY, CDR2 SVGAGI (reference sequence). The junction had 7 bases not matched to a gene; V was cut back by 0 bases and J by 7 bases. This CDR3 is built from 16 residues.